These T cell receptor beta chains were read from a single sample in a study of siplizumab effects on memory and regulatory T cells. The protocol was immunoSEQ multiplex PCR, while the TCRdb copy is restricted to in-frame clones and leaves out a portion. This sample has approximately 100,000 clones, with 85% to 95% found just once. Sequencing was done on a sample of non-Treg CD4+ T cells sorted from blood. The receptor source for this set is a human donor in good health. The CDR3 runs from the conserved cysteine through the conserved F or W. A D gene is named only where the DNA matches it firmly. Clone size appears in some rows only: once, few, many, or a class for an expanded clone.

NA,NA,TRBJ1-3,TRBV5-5,CASSLDKDTIYF,TGTGCCAGCAGCCTAGATAAAGACACCATATATTTT
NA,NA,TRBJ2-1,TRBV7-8,CASSFLSGRGSNEQFF,TGTGCCAGCAGCTTCCTGTCGGGACGAGGGTCCAATGAGCAGTTCTTC
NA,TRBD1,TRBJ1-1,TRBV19,CASSKGQGSLTEAFF,TGTGCCAGTAGTAAGGGACAGGGGAGTTTAACTGAAGCTTTCTTT
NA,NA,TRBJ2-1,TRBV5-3,CARSLKLEANNEQFF,TGTGCCAGAAGCTTGAAGCTGGAGGCTAACAATGAGCAGTTCTTC
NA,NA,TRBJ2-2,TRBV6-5,CASSYEGLAGSGELFF,TGTGCCAGCAGTTACGAAGGTCTGGCGGGGTCCGGGGAGCTGTTTTTT
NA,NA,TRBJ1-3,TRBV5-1,CASSLDLGGRAGNTIYF,TGCGCCAGCAGCTTGGATTTGGGAGGCAGGGCTGGAAACACCATATATTTT
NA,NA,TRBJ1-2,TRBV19,CASSIGGLGYTF,TGTGCCAGTAGTATCGGGGGACTTGGCTACACCTTC
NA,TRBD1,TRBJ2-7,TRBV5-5,CASSHSPGQGTNEQYF,TGTGCCAGCAGCCATAGTCCGGGACAGGGGACAAACGAGCAGTACTTC
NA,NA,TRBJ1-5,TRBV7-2,CASSFGTYQPQHF,TGTGCCAGCAGCTTCGGGACATATCAGCCCCAGCATTTT
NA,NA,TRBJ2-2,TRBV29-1,CSVFTGIGELFF,TGCAGCGTCTTCACAGGGATCGGGGAGCTGTTTTTT
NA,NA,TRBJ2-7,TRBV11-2,CASSTGSYTQAEQYF,TGTGCCAGCAGCACCGGATCGTACACCCAAGCTGAGCAGTACTTC
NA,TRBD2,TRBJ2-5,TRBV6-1,CASRAGEETQYF,TGTGCCAGTAGAGCGGGAGAAGAGACCCAGTACTTC
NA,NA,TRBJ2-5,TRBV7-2,CASSLGGARVETQYF,TGTGCCAGCAGCTTAGGCGGAGCCAGAGTGGAGACCCAGTACTTC
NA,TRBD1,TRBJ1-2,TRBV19,CASIPDRASYGYTF,TGTGCCAGTATTCCGGACAGGGCGAGCTATGGCTACACCTTC
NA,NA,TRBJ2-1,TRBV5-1,CASSLALATYNEQFF,TGCGCCAGCAGCTTGGCGTTAGCGACATACAATGAGCAGTTCTTC
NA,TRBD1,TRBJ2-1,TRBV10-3,CAISASVGQGVYNEQFF,TGTGCCATCAGTGCATCCGTAGGACAGGGGGTTTACAATGAGCAGTTCTTC
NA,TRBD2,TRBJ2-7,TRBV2,CASKREWEQYF,TGTGCCAGCAAGCGGGAGTGGGAGCAGTACTTC
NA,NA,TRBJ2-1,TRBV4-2,CASSQDSQATGYNEQFF,TGTGCCAGCAGCCAAGATTCCCAGGCCACAGGGTACAATGAGCAGTTCTTC
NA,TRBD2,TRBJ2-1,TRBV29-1,CSVVSSGNPWDEQFF,TGCAGCGTTGTCTCTAGCGGGAACCCGTGGGATGAGCAGTTCTTC
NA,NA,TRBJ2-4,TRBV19,CASSIDGRGNIQYF,TGTGCCAGTAGTATAGATGGTAGAGGAAACATTCAGTACTTC
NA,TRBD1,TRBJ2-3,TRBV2,CASKDRGSTDTQYF,TGTGCCAGCAAGGACAGGGGGAGCACAGATACGCAGTATTTT
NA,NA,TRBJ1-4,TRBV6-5,CASSYSGATNEKLFF,TGTGCCAGCAGTTACAGCGGCGCAACTAATGAAAAACTGTTTTTT
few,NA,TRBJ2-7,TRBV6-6,CASTKTGLISYEQYF,TGTGCCAGCACCAAGACGGGACTGATTTCCTACGAGCAGTACTTC
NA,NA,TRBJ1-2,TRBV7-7,CASSRQGSNYGYTF,TGTGCTAGCAGCCGTCAGGGGTCTAACTATGGCTACACCTTC
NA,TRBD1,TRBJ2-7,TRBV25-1,CASSEYQDRDYEQYF,TGTGCCAGCAGTGAATATCAGGACAGGGATTACGAGCAGTACTTC
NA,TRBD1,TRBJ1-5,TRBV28,CASSKGQGSNQPQHF,TGTGCCAGCAGTAAAGGACAGGGAAGCAATCAGCCCCAGCATTTT
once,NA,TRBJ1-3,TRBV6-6,CASSYYQGGRNTIYF,TGTGCCAGCAGTTATTACCAGGGTGGCAGAAACACCATATATTTT
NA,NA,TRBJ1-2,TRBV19,CASSTLRGEYGYTF,TGTGCCAGTAGTACCCTCAGGGGAGAGTATGGCTACACCTTC
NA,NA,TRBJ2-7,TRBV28,CASSSRGEKSYEQYF,TGTGCCAGCAGTTCGCGAGGGGAAAAGTCCTACGAGCAGTACTTC
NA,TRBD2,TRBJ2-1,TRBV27,CASSLLGAGPSYNEQFF,TGTGCCAGCAGTTTATTAGGAGCGGGGCCTTCCTACAATGAGCAGTTCTTC
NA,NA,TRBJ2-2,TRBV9,CASEGRGSNTGELFF,TGTGCCAGTGAAGGAAGGGGGTCGAACACCGGGGAGCTGTTTTTT
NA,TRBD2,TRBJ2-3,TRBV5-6,CASRTSGRGTDTQYF,TGTGCCAGCAGGACTAGCGGGAGGGGCACAGATACGCAGTATTTT
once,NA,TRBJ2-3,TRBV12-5,CASGLRFYGIADTQYF,TGTGCTAGTGGTTTGAGGTTTTACGGGATCGCAGATACGCAGTATTTT
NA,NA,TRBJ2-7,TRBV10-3,CAISIPGYEQYF,TGTGCCATCAGTATCCCTGGTTACGAGCAGTACTTC
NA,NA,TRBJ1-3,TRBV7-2,CASSVSGITGNTIYF,TGTGCCAGCAGCGTATCCGGGATAACTGGAAACACCATATATTTT
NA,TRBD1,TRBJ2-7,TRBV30,CAWSRTTGTVYEQYF,TGTGCCTGGAGTCGTACGACAGGGACGGTGTACGAGCAGTACTTC
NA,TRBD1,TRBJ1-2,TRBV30,CAWRSTGVMSGYTF,TGTGCCTGGAGATCGACAGGGGTAATGAGTGGCTACACCTTC
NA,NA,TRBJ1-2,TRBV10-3,CAISERGDQAYGYTF,TGTGCCATCAGTGAGAGAGGGGATCAGGCCTATGGCTACACCTTC
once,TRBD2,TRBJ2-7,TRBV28,CASISTRAGGHSYEQYF,TGTGCCAGCATTTCTACCAGGGCGGGAGGCCACTCCTACGAGCAGTACTTC
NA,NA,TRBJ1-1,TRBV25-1,CASRGGVNTEAFF,TGTGCCAGCAGAGGAGGGGTGAACACTGAAGCTTTCTTT
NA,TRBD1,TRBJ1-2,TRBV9,CASTRTGDYGYTF,TGTGCCAGCACGCGGACAGGGGACTATGGCTACACCTTC
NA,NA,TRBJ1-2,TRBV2,CASNKQNYGYTF,TGTGCCAGCAATAAACAAAACTATGGCTACACCTTC
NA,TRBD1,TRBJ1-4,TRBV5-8,CASSQFRGQVNEKLFF,TGTGCCAGCAGCCAATTCAGGGGGCAGGTTAATGAAAAACTGTTTTTT
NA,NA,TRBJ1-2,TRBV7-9,CASSATTESF,TGTGCCAGCAGCGCGACGACAGAATCCTTC
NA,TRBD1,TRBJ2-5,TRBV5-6,CASSPRTGGAETQYF,TGTGCCAGCAGCCCGAGGACAGGGGGAGCGGAGACCCAGTACTTC
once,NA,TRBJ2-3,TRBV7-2,CASSNGLIQDTQYF,TGTGCCAGCAGCAACGGACTAATTCAAGATACGCAGTATTTT
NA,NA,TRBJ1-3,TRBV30,CACTRPRSGNTIYF,TGTGCCTGTACCCGACCCAGGAGTGGAAACACCATATATTTT
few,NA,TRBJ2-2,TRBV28,CASRGVGELFF,TGTGCCAGCAGAGGCGTCGGGGAGCTGTTTTTT
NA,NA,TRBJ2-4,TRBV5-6,CASSPQGGKNIQYF,TGTGCCAGCAGCCCCCAGGGTGGCAAAAACATTCAGTACTTC
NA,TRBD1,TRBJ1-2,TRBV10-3,CAISTTGNNGYTF,TGTGCCATCAGTACGACAGGGAATAATGGCTACACCTTC
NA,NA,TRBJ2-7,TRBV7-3,CASSLLSGGEQYF,TGTGCCAGCAGCTTACTTTCTGGGGGCGAGCAGTACTTC
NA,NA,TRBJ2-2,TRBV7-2,CASSPPGPNTGELFF,TGTGCCAGCAGCCCGCCGGGACCTAACACCGGGGAGCTGTTTTTT
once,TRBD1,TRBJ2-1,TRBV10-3,CAISRTGGNEQFF,TGTGCCATCAGTCGGACAGGGGGTAATGAGCAGTTCTTC
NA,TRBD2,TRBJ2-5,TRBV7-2,CASSWGGRGETQYF,TGTGCCAGCAGCTGGGGCGGGAGGGGAGAGACCCAGTACTTC
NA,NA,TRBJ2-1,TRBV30,CAWSVRGHNEQFF,TGTGCCTGGAGTGTACGAGGACACAATGAGCAGTTCTTC